This T cell receptor beta chain was observed in a study of blood T cell repertoires in COVID-19. Study-level information: COVID-19 samples from acute and convalescent phases originated in the United States, Italy and Spain. T cells, B-cell-depleted T cells, or PBMCs supplied cDNA or gDNA.

Original processing notes: How many nucleated cells were present was estimated from reference gene primer amplification. TCRdb keeps only in-frame clones here, not all; method: immunoSEQ multiplex PCR. Clone size and the V and J calls come from that table; the DNA yielded D and trimming. The sample includes 250,000 to 300,000 clones, roughly nine tenths seen only once; the top ten take 2% to 2.5%. V lost 4 bases and J lost 0, with 13 bases in between. CDR1 is SGHRS, CDR2 YFSETQ, per germline. The CDR3 loop spans 15 amino acids. This chain links TRBV5-1 with TRBJ1-1; D may be TRBD1 (5 bases). Sequencing was done on a sample of peripheral blood. This clonotype was sampled from a woman aged 45-60 years who had recovered from COVID-19. In nucleotides, the CDR3 is TGCGCCAGCAGCGATAGGAAGGGGATGAACACTGAAGCTTTCTTT. It yields the protein CASSDRKGMNTEAFF.